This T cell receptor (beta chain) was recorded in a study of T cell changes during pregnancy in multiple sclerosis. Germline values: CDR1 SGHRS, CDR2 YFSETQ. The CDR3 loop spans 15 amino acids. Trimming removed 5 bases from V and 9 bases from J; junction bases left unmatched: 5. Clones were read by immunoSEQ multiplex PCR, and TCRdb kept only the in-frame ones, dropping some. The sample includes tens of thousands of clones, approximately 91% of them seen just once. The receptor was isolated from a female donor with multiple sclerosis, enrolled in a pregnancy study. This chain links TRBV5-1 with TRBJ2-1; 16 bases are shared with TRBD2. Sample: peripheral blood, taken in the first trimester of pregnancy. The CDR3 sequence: CASREGLAGGSEQFF. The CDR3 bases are TGCGCCAGCAGGGAGGGACTAGCGGGAGGGAGTGAGCAGTTCTTC.